These 4 T cell receptor beta chains were all obtained from the same sample, sequenced in a study of cytomegalovirus exposure and HLA in healthy donors. The PCR was carried out with 60 Vbeta primers and 13 Jbeta primers. The table came from immunoSEQ multiplex PCR; TCRdb's copy has only in-frame clones and leaves some out. The data show fewer than 200,000 clones, with around 80% seen just once and 4.3% held by the top ten. The sample comprised PBMCs. These receptors were obtained from a man aged 35 to 55 in good health and CMV-seronegative.

The V call is TRBV10-3, the J call TRBJ2-7; TRBD2 matches at 7 bases. Germline CDR1 is ENHRY and CDR2 is SYGVKD. The CDR3 spans 13 residues. Unmatched junction bases numbered 8, after V lost 8 bases and J lost 4 bases. The CDR3 nucleotides read TGTGCCATCGCAGTCGGCGGGGGATACGAGCAGTACTTC. It codes for CAIAVGGGYEQYF.

V gene TRBV29-1 combines with J gene TRBJ1-5; TRBD1 matches 9 bases. This CDR3 contains 16 residues. V shed 7 bases and J 3 bases; nucleotides not matched to a gene: 13. From germline, CDR1 is SQVTM and CDR2 ANQGSEA. The CDR3 region is CSARMPGDRDNQPQHF. The CDR3 region has the DNA TGCAGCGCCAGAATGCCCGGGGACAGGGACAATCAGCCCCAGCATTTT. The full variable domain, its missing parts supplied by reference TRBV29-1 and TRBJ1-5, is SAVISQKPSRDICQRGTSLTIQCQVDSQVTMMFWYRQQPGQSLTLIATANQGSEATYESGFVIDKFPISRPNLTFSTLTVSNMSPEDSSIYLCSARMPGDRDNQPQHFGDGTRLSIL.

The gene calls are TRBV10-3 and TRBJ2-3; 8 bases align to TRBD2. The CDR3 runs to 14 residues. Unmatched junction bases numbered 8, after V lost 8 bases and J lost 4 bases. Per germline, CDR1 ENHRY and CDR2 SYGVKD. This CDR3 is CAIGRGGGSDTQYF. CDR3 bases: TGTGCCATCGGACGGGGGGGCGGGTCAGATACGCAGTATTTT.

The CDR3 nucleotides read TGTGCCAGCAGTGTGGACAGCTCCAATGAGCAGTTCTTC. Its protein is CASSVDSSNEQFF. The chain combines TRBV6-4 with TRBJ2-1; a possible D gene is TRBD1 (6 bases). Germline CDR1 MRHNA, CDR2 SNTAGT. The germline V and J ends were trimmed by 4 bases and 6 bases, with 10 bases remaining between them. The CDR3 spans 13 residues.